What follows are 18 T cell receptor beta chains derived from one specimen sequenced in a study of patients and donors after allogeneic stem cell transplantation. MiXCR, applied by TCRdb to the RT-PCR reads, yields one record per CDR3 protein. The sample includes roughly 880,000 distinct CDR3 sequences, approximately 19% of them seen just once. The specimen sequenced was blood, either unsorted or a sorted T cell fraction (not recorded which). Receptor source: a human donor who was either an allogeneic HSCT recipient or a stem cell or donor lymphocyte infusion donor (not recorded which). It is not recorded whose cells these are; they may come from a transplant donor.

The rearrangement joins TRBV6-1 to TRBJ2-1; 8 bases align to TRBD1. This CDR3 is built from 16 residues. The J segment lost 9 bases and the V segment lost 6 bases, leaving 16 bases of the junction unmatched. Per germline, CDR1 MNHNS and CDR2 SASEGT. The CDR3 bases are TGTGCCAGCAGCCCCCAGGGGGCGGCCCCCCCGGGTGAGCAGTTCTTC. Its protein product is CASSPQGAAPPGEQFF.

This chain uses TRBV7-6 with TRBJ2-7, with D perhaps TRBD2 (5 bases). The CDR3 runs 15 residues. CDR1 and CDR2 from the germline V gene are SGHVS and FNYEAQ. Deletions cut 2 bases from V and 7 bases from J, with 18 bases between. The CDR3 sequence: CASSLLKGPTGEQYF. CDR3 in DNA: TGTGCCAGCAGCTTACTAAAGGGCCCAACGGGAGAGCAGTACTTC.

This sequence joins TRBV9 and TRBJ2-7; 9 positions agree with TRBD2. With V trimmed by 0 bases and J by 7 bases, 11 bases remained unmatched. Germline CDR1 reads SGDLS; CDR2 reads YYNGEE. This CDR3 has 16 amino acids. This chain's CDR3 is CASSVGGGGALEEQYF. The CDR3 nucleotides read TGTGCCAGCAGCGTAGGGGGCGGGGGGGCCCTTGAGGAGCAGTACTTC.

This clonotype occurred many times. The V call is TRBV29-1, the J call TRBJ2-1, with unresolved D. Germline CDR1 SQVTM, CDR2 ANQGSEA. The CDR3 contains 18 residues. Between the trimmed V and J ends, which lost 3 bases and 0 bases, there was a span of 21 bases. CDR3 in DNA: TGCAGCGTTGAGGGCCAATTTGATATGTCCAGCTCCTACAATGAGCAGTTCTTC. It translates to CSVEGQFDMSSSYNEQFF.

In its sample, this clonotype was seen a few times. This chain uses TRBV27 with TRBJ2-2; perhaps D is TRBD1 or TRBD2 (7 bases each). V was clipped by 4 bases and J by 6 bases, with 12 bases between them. Germline lookup yields CDR1 MNHEY and CDR2 SMNVEV (reference sequence). The CDR3 spans 14 residues. In DNA form, the CDR3 reads TGTGCCAGCAGTTCCAGGGGGGGTGCCGGGGAGCTGTTTTTT. Protein sequence: CASSSRGGAGELFF.

There are a few counts of this clonotype. The chain employs TRBV12-3 or TRBV12-4 and TRBJ2-7; D possibly corresponds to TRBD2 (7 bases). The CDR3 runs to 12 residues. V was pared by 10 bases and J by 3 bases, with 13 bases between. CDR3 sequence reads: CATRGGGYEQYF. CDR3 bases: TGTGCCACTAGGGGGGGGGGCTACGAGCAGTACTTC.

V gene TRBV20-1 combines with J gene TRBJ2-5; 10 bases fit TRBD2. V lost 5 bases and J lost 2; bases outside the gene matches: 17. Germline CDR1 DFQATT, CDR2 SNEGSKA (reference sequence). CDR3 size: 18 residues. The CDR3 region has the DNA TGCAGTGCTTTGCCACCCCTCGGGACTAGCGCAAAACAAGAGACCCAGTACTTC. It yields the protein CSALPPLGTSAKQETQYF.

The chain carries TRBV2 and TRBJ2-2, with D uncertain. Germline assignment: CDR1 SNHLY and CDR2 FYNNEI. V gave up 7 bases and J gave up 5 bases, with 11 bases separating them. The CDR3 loop spans 13 amino acids. The CDR3, as DNA: TGTGCCAGCACCAGCGACCGAACCGGGGAGCTGTTTTTT. It codes for CASTSDRTGELFF.

The J gene is TRBJ2-7, the V gene TRBV28; TRBD2 is a possible D gene (7 bases). CDR3 length: 15 residues. Germline loops: CDR1 MDHEN, CDR2 SYDVKM. V lost 5 bases and J lost 7, with 21 bases in between. CDR3 bases: TGTGCCAGCAGTGGGCTGAGGGGGGGGCCCATAGAGCAGTACTTC. As protein: CASSGLRGGPIEQYF. Drawing the rest from reference TRBV28 and TRBJ2-7, the complete variable domain is DVKVTQSSRYLVKRTGEKVFLECVQDMDHENMFWYRQDPGLGLRLIYFSYDVKMKEKGDIPEGYSVSREKKERFSLILESASTNQTSMYLCASSGLRGGPIEQYFGPGTRLTVT.

This clonotype showed up just a few times. V and J are TRBV5-1 and TRBJ1-3; TRBD1 matches at 7 bases. The CDR3 runs to 15 residues. Germline V gives CDR1 SGHRS, CDR2 YFSETQ. V gave up 3 bases and J gave up 0 bases; unmatched junction bases: 3. The CDR3: CASSSGTASGNTIYF. The CDR3 DNA reads TGCGCCAGCAGCTCGGGGACAGCCTCTGGAAACACCATATATTTT.

This clonotype was picked up a small number of times. This chain links TRBV12-3 or TRBV12-4 with TRBJ2-7; tentatively, D is TRBD2 (7 bases). V gave up 5 bases and J gave up 7 bases, with 15 bases separating them. This CDR3 is 13 amino acids long. CDR3 in DNA: TGTGCCAGCAGTCTCGGGGGGCCGGGAGAGCAGTACTTC. This sequence encodes CASSLGGPGEQYF.

This clonotype occurred a few times. The rearrangement uses TRBV20-1 and TRBJ2-1, with a weak D call TRBD2 (6 bases). The CDR3 spans 13 residues. The germline CDR1 and CDR2 sequences are DFQATT and SNEGSKA (reference sequence). V shed 3 bases and J shed 7 bases, with 13 bases lying between them. CDR3: CSASPGSGNEQFF. DNA for the CDR3: TGCAGTGCTAGTCCCGGGAGTGGAAATGAGCAGTTCTTC.

The V call is TRBV5-6, the J call TRBJ2-7, with a possible D match to TRBD1 (6 bases). Germline-derived CDR1 and CDR2 are SGHDT and YYEEEE. The CDR3 is 14 residues long. Between the trimmed V and J ends, which lost 5 bases and 1 base, there was a span of 13 bases. The CDR3 coding sequence is TGTGCCAGCAGGCCGGGACACCAGTCCTACGAGCAGTACTTC. Protein: CASRPGHQSYEQYF.

The chain is built from TRBV7-9 and TRBJ2-1, with D hard to call. Germline CDR1 SEHNR, CDR2 FQNEAQ (reference sequence). The CDR3 consists of 16 residues. The germline V and J ends were trimmed by 5 bases and 5 bases, with 19 bases remaining between them. Here the CDR3 reads CASSVRPPWRHNEQFF. Here the CDR3 DNA reads TGTGCCAGCAGCGTAAGACCCCCCTGGCGACACAATGAGCAGTTCTTC.

The J gene is TRBJ2-2, the V gene TRBV5-1, with D perhaps TRBD1 (5 bases). CDR1 is SGHRS, CDR2 YFSETQ, per germline. The CDR3 has 15 residues. Between the trimmed V and J ends, which lost 2 bases and 7 bases, there was a span of 15 bases. CDR3 bases: TGCGCCAGCAGCTTCCATCCAGGGCTTGACGGGGAGCTGTTTTTT. Its protein is CASSFHPGLDGELFF.

The rearrangement uses TRBV20-1 and TRBJ2-1, with 7 bases identical to TRBD2. Germline CDR1 is DFQATT and CDR2 is SNEGSKA (reference sequence). The CDR3 covers 16 residues. The V segment lost 6 bases and the J segment 4 bases; nucleotides outside the gene matches: 15. CDR3 protein: CSAPPPKTSLYNEQFF. DNA of the CDR3: TGCAGTGCCCCGCCTCCCAAGACTAGCCTATACAATGAGCAGTTCTTC.

V is TRBV20-1 and J is TRBJ2-1, with 7 bases identical to TRBD2. CDR3 size: 14 residues. V shed 2 bases and J 7 bases; nucleotides not matched to a gene: 8. Germline CDR1 is DFQATT and CDR2 is SNEGSKA (reference sequence). CDR3 sequence (DNA): TGCAGTGCTAGAATGGCGGGAGACGGGAATGAGCAGTTCTTC. Translated: CSARMAGDGNEQFF.

V and J are TRBV3-1 and TRBJ2-2, with a tentative D call TRBD2 (5 bases). Germline lookup yields CDR1 LGHDT and CDR2 YNNKEL (reference sequence). The CDR3 length is 16 residues. V gave up 1 base and J gave up 1 base, with 10 bases separating them. The CDR3 DNA sequence: TGTGCCAGCAGCCAAGCGGGATCAGGGAACACCGGGGAGCTGTTTTTT. Translation gives CASSQAGSGNTGELFF.